Presented here are 14 T cell receptor beta chains from one specimen sequenced in a study of blood T cell repertoires in COVID-19. Profiled with immunoSEQ multiplex PCR; TCRdb holds only in-frame clones, not every one. The top ten clones hold approximately 7.8% of a sample with approximately 310,000 clones, around 87% of them seen once. The sample was peripheral blood. The origin of the receptors is a woman between 50 and 59 years old who had recovered from COVID-19.

The rearrangement joins TRBV7-8 to TRBJ2-2, with a possible D match to TRBD2 (6 bases). The CDR3 totals 15 residues. Germline CDR1 is SGHVS and CDR2 is FQNEAQ. V was clipped by 10 bases and J by 7 bases, with 22 bases between them. The CDR3 spells CATVNLGGPGGELFF. DNA for the CDR3: TGTGCCACAGTCAACCTCGGGGGTCCCGGCGGGGAGCTGTTTTTT.

This clone was recorded only once. The chain is built from TRBV7-2 and TRBJ2-1, with TRBD2 matching 10 bases. Germline loops: CDR1 SGHTA, CDR2 FQGNSA. There are 16 residues in the CDR3. After removal of 1 base from V and 4 bases from J, the junction contained 4 bases not matched to a gene. CDR3 sequence reads: CASSLVAGGAYNEQFF. The DNA for the CDR3 is TGTGCCAGCAGCTTAGTAGCGGGGGGCGCTTACAATGAGCAGTTCTTC.

Remarks on this clone: A read error may produce the germline difference seen at one junction end. The rearrangement joins TRBV7-2 to TRBJ1-5, with D hard to call. The CDR3 loop spans 14 amino acids. In germline, CDR1 is SGHTA, CDR2 FQGNSA. The CDR3 sequence is CASSPGRSDQPQHF. The DNA for the CDR3 is TGTGCCAGCAGCCCGGGCCGTAGCGATCAGCCCCAGCATTTT.

V is TRBV24-1 and J is TRBJ2-3, with no clear D. Germline values: CDR1 KGHDR, CDR2 SFDVKD. Trimming shortened V by 2 bases and J by 0 bases, and 8 bases separated the two germline ends. This CDR3 is 15 amino acids long. The CDR3 region has the DNA TGTGCCACCAGTGATTCCCGTGTGAGCACAGATACGCAGTATTTT. It translates to CATSDSRVSTDTQYF.

The chain employs TRBV19 and TRBJ1-2; D is undetermined. Trimming took off 7 bases at V and 4 bases at J, with 19 bases between the two ends. Germline-derived CDR1 and CDR2 are LNHDA and SQIVND (reference sequence). This CDR3 has 15 residues. CDR3 sequence (DNA): TGTGCCAGTACCGTTATCGCTGAGGAAGGCTATGGCTACACCTTC. This sequence encodes CASTVIAEEGYGYTF.

This rearrangement joins TRBV3-1 (or the pseudogene TRBV3-2) to TRBJ2-1, with 9 nucleotides matching TRBD1. V trimming: 4 bases; J trimming: 3 bases; junction bases outside the gene matches: 4. Germline lookup yields CDR1 LGHDT and CDR2 YNNKEL (reference sequence). This CDR3 region has 15 residues. In DNA form, the CDR3 reads TGTGCCAGCAGCCGGAGGACAGGGGTCTACAATGAGCAGTTCTTC. Its protein product is CASSRRTGVYNEQFF.

For this clone: One end of the junction is discordant with germline, which a read error may explain. V gene TRBV3-1 (or the pseudogene TRBV3-2) combines with J gene TRBJ2-5, with 7 bases identical to TRBD1. Germline V gene data show CDR1 as LGHDT and CDR2 as YNNKEL (reference sequence). This CDR3 is built from 11 residues. The CDR3 region is CASSQPGQYNF. The CDR3 DNA reads as TGTGCCAGCAGCCAGCCGGGACAGTATAACTTC.

The J gene is TRBJ2-7, the V gene TRBV28; TRBD2 is a possible D gene (5 bases). From germline, CDR1 is MDHEN and CDR2 SYDVKM. This CDR3 has 12 residues. Trimming took 5 bases from V and 6 from J, leaving 11 bases between them. The CDR3 sequence: CASSPELGEQYF. In DNA form, the CDR3 reads TGTGCCAGCAGTCCTGAACTAGGCGAGCAGTACTTC.

The rearrangement uses TRBV7-2 and TRBJ2-2; 11 nucleotides line up with TRBD2. The CDR3 extends over 17 amino acids. CDR1 is SGHTA and CDR2 is FQGNSA in the germline V gene. Losses at the gene ends were 2 bases for V and 5 bases for J; bases not matched to a gene: 7. CDR3 amino acids: CASSLRRTSGFTGELFF. Written as DNA, the CDR3 is TGTGCCAGCAGCTTAAGGCGGACTAGCGGGTTTACCGGGGAGCTGTTTTTT.

This clone was seen just once. The rearrangement uses TRBV2 and TRBJ1-2; no clear D. Germline CDR1 is SNHLY and CDR2 is FYNNEI. Trimming took 3 bases from V and 7 from J, leaving 12 bases between them. The CDR3 has 13 residues. The CDR3 coding sequence is TGTGCCAGCAGTGAGAAGGGAGGTAGTGGCTACACCTTC. This codes for CASSEKGGSGYTF.

The rearrangement joins TRBV3-1 (or the pseudogene TRBV3-2) to TRBJ1-4; D might be TRBD1 (6 bases). The CDR3 is 17 residues long. Germline CDR1 is LGHDT and CDR2 is YNNKEL (reference sequence). V was clipped by 1 base and J by 7 bases, with 19 bases between them. The CDR3 region has the DNA TGTGCCAGCAGCCAAGTCACGGGGGGCGCATTAGGTGAAAAACTGTTTTTT. Translation: CASSQVTGGALGEKLFF.

The chain employs TRBV5-8 and TRBJ1-2; D is unclear. In germline, CDR1 is SGHTS, CDR2 YDEGEE. The V end was cut by 4 bases, the J end by 5 bases, with 21 bases between. The CDR3 loop spans 16 amino acids. The CDR3 is CASSPRVRGGGYGYTF. The CDR3 DNA sequence: TGTGCCAGCAGCCCCCGAGTCCGGGGTGGCGGATATGGCTACACCTTC.

The V call is TRBV2, the J call TRBJ2-7; TRBD2 agrees at 8 bases. The ends lost 4 bases at V and 0 bases at J; junction bases unmatched: 2. Germline V gene data show CDR1 as SNHLY and CDR2 as FYNNEI. This CDR3 has 14 residues. This CDR3 is CASSVSGSSYEQYF. The CDR3 bases are TGTGCCAGCAGTGTGAGCGGGAGCTCCTACGAGCAGTACTTC.

This clone was detected only a few times. The V gene is TRBV7-2, the J gene TRBJ1-1; TRBD1 agrees at 7 bases. This CDR3 spans 16 amino acids. Germline V gives CDR1 SGHTA, CDR2 FQGNSA. After removal of 5 bases from V and 0 bases from J, the junction contained 9 bases not matched to a gene. The chain's CDR3 is CASSLSGGSLNTEAFF. The CDR3 DNA reads as TGTGCCAGCAGCCTATCAGGGGGGTCCCTGAACACTGAAGCTTTCTTT.